The 7 T cell receptor beta chains below come from one sample, sequenced in a study of tumor-infiltrating lymphocytes in primary liver carcinoma. Using a constant-region primer together with ProtoScript II reverse transcriptase, TCR beta cDNA was made from about 500 ng of total RNA. Libraries for TCR beta were built through three nested multiplex PCR rounds, which together made up a slightly modified ARM-PCR procedure. TRBV1-TRBV30 forward primers paired with a C-beta reverse primer drove the first two PCR rounds, around 9 cycles each. TCRdb used MiXCR to reprocess the multiplex PCR reads, holding one entry per CDR3 protein. The data show some 43,000 distinct CDR3 sequences, with over 65% seen just once and less than 35% held by the top ten. The study co-extracted DNA and RNA from 20-30 mg of unsorted bulk tissue. Specimen: liver tumor tissue from sampling region 5. Subset reported: tumor region T5, tumor centre. The origin of the receptors is a man aged 35 to 55 with primary liver carcinoma and hepatitis B virus infection.

The chain employs TRBV6-2 or TRBV6-3 and TRBJ2-3; 10 positions match TRBD2. V shed 11 bases, J shed 7 bases, and the junction held 9 bases outside the gene matches. Germline CDR1 and CDR2: MNHEY and SVGEGT. The CDR3 extends over 13 amino acids. The CDR3 bases are TGTGCCGGCAACTGGGGACTAGCGAATACGCAGTATTTT. It codes for CAGNWGLANTQYF.

The V and J genes are TRBV6-6 and TRBJ1-5; D not certain. The CDR3 extends over 12 amino acids. Trimming removed 5 bases from V and 14 bases from J, with 16 bases in between. The germline CDR1 and CDR2 sequences are MNHNY and SVGAGI (reference sequence). The CDR3 DNA reads as TGTGCCAGCAGTCTCCCCAATCAGTCCAAGCATTTT. It encodes CASSLPNQSKHF.

The chain recombines TRBV11-2 with TRBJ2-1; the D gene is possibly TRBD1 (6 bases). V was pared by 11 bases and J by 12 bases, with 29 bases between. Per germline, CDR1 SGHAT and CDR2 FQNNGV. This CDR3 comprises 15 residues. The CDR3 DNA reads as TGTGCCGGCGCACTAGGGGACCTCCGGGGACATGGGCAGTTCTTC. Protein: CAGALGDLRGHGQFF.

With respect to this clonotype: Compared with germline, one end of the junction differs, possibly owing to a read error. The chain combines TRBV7-9 with TRBJ1-4; D is undetermined. The germline V gene has CDR1 SEHNR and CDR2 FQNEAQ (reference sequence). CDR3 length: 12 amino acids. The CDR3 sequence: CASSSQEENLFF. For the CDR3, the DNA is TGTGCCAGCAGCTCGCAGGAGGAAAACCTGTTTTTT.

Note on this clonotype: Because the CDR3 is missing its conserved closing phenylalanine or tryptophan, this is likely a read error. No DNA is shown, since the ends of the CDR3 on it are uncertain; the CDR3 is the one TCRdb lists. This chain joins TRBV13 and TRBJ2-1. The CDR3 is 17 amino acids long, termini counted. Germline V gives CDR1 PRHDT, CDR2 FYEKMQ (reference sequence). The chain's CDR3 is CASSPRLPSPSYNERFL.

A word on this clonotype: One end of the junction is discordant with germline, which a read error may explain. The chain couples TRBV7-9 to TRBJ2-7; 7 bases line up with TRBD2. The germline CDR1 and CDR2 sequences are SEHNR and FQNEAQ (reference sequence). CDR3 length equals 16 residues. Here the CDR3 DNA reads TGTGCCAGCACCTTAGGGCTAGCGGCTTCCACCTACGAGCAGTACTTC. Its protein is CASTLGLAASTYEQYF.

As for this clonotype: The junction differs from germline at one of its ends, possibly a read error. The chain has TRBV29-1 and TRBJ2-1; 7 bases are a match to TRBD2. The CDR3 is 12 residues long. The germline V gene encodes CDR1 SQVTM and CDR2 ANQGSEA. The CDR3 reads CSVVLAAVRQFF. For the CDR3, the DNA is TGTAGCGTTGTTCTAGCGGCTGTGCGGCAGTTCTTC.